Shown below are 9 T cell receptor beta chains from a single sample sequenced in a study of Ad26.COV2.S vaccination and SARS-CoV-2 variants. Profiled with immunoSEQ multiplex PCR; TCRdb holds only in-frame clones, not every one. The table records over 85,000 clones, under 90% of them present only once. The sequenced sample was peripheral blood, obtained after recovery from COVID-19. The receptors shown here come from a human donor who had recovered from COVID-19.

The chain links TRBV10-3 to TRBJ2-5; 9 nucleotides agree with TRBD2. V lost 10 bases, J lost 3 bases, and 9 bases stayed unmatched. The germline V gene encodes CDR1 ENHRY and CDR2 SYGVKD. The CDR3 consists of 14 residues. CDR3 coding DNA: TGTGCCACTTCGGGCGGGGGGGCAAAAGAGACCCAGTACTTC. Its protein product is CATSGGGAKETQYF.

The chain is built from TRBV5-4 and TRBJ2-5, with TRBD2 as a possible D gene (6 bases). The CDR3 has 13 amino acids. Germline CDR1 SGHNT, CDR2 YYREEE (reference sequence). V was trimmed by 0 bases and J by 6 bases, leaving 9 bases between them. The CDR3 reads CASSLGDSQTQYF. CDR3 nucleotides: TGTGCCAGCAGCTTGGGGGACTCCCAGACCCAGTACTTC.

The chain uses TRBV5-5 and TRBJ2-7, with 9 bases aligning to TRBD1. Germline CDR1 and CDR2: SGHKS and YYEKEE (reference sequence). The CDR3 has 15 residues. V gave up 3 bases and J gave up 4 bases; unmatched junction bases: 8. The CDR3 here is CASSSEGQGYYEQYF. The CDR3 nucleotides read TGTGCCAGCAGCTCCGAGGGACAGGGTTATTACGAGCAGTACTTC.

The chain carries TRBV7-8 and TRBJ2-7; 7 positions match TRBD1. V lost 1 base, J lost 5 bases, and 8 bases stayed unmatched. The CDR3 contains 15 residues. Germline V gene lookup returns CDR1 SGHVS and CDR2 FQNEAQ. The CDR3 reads CASSLGAGGVNEQYF. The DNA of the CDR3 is TGTGCCAGCAGCTTAGGCGCAGGGGGTGTCAACGAGCAGTACTTC.

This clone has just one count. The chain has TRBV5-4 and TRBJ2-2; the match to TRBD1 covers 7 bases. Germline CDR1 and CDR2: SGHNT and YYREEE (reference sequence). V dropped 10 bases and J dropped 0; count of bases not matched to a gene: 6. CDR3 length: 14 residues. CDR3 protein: CAVTGTANTGELFF. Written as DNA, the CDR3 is TGTGCCGTAACCGGGACAGCGAACACCGGGGAGCTGTTTTTT.

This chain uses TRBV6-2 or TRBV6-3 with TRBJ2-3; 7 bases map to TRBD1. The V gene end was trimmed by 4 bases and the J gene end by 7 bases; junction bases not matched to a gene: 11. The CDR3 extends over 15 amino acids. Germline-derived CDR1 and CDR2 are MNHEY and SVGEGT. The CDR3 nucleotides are TGTGCCAGCAGTTGGACAGGTGAAATGGGATATACGCAGTATTTT. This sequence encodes CASSWTGEMGYTQYF.

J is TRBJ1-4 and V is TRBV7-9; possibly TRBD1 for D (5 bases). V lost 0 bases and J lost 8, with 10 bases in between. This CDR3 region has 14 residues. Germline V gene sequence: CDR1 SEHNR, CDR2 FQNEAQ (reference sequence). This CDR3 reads CASSLAGAEEKLFF. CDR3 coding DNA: TGTGCCAGCAGCTTAGCAGGGGCGGAAGAAAAACTGTTTTTT.

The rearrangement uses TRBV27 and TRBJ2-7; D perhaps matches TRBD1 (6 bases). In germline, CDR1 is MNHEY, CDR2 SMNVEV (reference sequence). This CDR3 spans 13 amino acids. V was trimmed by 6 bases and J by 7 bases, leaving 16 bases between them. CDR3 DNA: TGTGCCAGCAGACTTACAGGGACGGGAGAGCAGTACTTC. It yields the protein CASRLTGTGEQYF.

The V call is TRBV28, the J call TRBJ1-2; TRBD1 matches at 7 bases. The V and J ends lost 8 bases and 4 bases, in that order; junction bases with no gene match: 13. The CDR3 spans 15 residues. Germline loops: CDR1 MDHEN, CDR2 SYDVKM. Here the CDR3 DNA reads TGTGCCAGCCACGGGGCCAGGGGGGGGACCTATGGCTACACCTTC. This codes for CASHGARGGTYGYTF.